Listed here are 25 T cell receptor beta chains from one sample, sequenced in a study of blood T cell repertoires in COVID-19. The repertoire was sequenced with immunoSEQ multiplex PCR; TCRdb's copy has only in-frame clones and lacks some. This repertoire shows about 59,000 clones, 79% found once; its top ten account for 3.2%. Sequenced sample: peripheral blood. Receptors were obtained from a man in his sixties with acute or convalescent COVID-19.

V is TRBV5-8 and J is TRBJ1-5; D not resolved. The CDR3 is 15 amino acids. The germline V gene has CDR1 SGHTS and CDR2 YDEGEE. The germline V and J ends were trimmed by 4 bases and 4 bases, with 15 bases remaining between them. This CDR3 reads CASSLEGSRNQPQHF. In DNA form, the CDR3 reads TGTGCCAGCAGCCTAGAGGGCTCGCGAAATCAGCCCCAGCATTTT.

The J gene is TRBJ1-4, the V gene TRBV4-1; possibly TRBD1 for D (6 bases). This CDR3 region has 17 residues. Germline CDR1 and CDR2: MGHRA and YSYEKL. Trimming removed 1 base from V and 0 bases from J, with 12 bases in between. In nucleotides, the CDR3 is TGCGCCAGCAGCCAAGTCTTAAGGGGGTCAACTAATGAAAAACTGTTTTTT. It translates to CASSQVLRGSTNEKLFF.

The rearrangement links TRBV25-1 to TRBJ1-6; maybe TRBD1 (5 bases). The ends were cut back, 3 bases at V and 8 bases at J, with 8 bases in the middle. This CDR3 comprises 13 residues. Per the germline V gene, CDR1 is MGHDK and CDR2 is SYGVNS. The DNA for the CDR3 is TGTGCCAGCAGTGACAGGGTCGATTCACCCCTCCACTTT. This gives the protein CASSDRVDSPLHF.

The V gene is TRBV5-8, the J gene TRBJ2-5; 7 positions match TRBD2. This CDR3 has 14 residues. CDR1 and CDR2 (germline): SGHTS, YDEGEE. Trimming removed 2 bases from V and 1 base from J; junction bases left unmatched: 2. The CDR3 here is CASSFGGGQETQYF. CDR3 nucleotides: TGTGCCAGCAGCTTCGGCGGGGGCCAAGAGACCCAGTACTTC. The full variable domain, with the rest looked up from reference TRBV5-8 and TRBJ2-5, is EAGVTQSPTHLIKTRGQQATLRCSPISGHTSVYWYQQALGLGLQFLLWYDEGEERNRGNFPPRFSGRQFPNYSSELNVNALELEDSALYLCASSFGGGQETQYFGPGTRLLVL.

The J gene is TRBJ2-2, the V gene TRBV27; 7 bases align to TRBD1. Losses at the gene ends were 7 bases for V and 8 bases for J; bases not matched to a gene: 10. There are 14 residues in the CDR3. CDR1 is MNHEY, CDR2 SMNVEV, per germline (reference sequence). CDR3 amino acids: CASTPDRVLGELFF. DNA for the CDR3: TGTGCCAGCACCCCCGACAGGGTGTTGGGGGAGCTGTTTTTT.

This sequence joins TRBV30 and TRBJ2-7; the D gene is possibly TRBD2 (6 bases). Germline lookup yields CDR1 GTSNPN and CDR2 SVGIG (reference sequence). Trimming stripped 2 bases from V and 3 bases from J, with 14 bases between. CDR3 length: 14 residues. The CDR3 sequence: CAWSQGFGGYEQYF. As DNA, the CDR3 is TGTGCCTGGAGTCAGGGCTTCGGGGGCTACGAGCAGTACTTC.

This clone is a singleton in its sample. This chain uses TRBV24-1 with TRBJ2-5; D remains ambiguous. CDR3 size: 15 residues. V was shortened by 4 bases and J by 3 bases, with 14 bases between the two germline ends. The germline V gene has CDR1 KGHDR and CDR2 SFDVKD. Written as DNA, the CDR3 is TGTGCCACCAGTGACCGAACCCGAGCCGAAGAGACCCAGTACTTC. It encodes CATSDRTRAEETQYF.

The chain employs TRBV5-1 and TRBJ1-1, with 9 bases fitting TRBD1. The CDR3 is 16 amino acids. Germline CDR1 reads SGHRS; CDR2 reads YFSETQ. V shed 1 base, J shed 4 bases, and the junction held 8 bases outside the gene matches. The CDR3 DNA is TGCGCCAGCAGCTTGATTGGGGGACAGGGCGGCACTGAAGCTTTCTTT. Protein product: CASSLIGGQGGTEAFF.

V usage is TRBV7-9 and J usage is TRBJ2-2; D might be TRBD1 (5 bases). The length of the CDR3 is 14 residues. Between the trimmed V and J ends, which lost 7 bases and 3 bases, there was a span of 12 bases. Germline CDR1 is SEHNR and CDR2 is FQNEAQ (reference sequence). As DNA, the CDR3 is TGTGCCAGCACCCTTTCAGGGTACACCGGGGAGCTGTTTTTT. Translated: CASTLSGYTGELFF.

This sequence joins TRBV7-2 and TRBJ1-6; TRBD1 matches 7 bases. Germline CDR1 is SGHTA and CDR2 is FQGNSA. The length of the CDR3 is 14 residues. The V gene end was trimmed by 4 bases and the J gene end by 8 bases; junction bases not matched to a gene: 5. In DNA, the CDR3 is TGTGCCAGCAGCTCTCGACAGGGCGATTCACCCCTCCACTTT. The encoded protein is CASSSRQGDSPLHF.

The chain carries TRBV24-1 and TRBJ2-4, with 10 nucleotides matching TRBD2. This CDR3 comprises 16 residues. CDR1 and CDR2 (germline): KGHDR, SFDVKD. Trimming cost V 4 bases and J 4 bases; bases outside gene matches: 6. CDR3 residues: CATSDNSGGQKNIQYF. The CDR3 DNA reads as TGTGCCACCAGTGACAATAGCGGGGGGCAAAAAAACATTCAGTACTTC.

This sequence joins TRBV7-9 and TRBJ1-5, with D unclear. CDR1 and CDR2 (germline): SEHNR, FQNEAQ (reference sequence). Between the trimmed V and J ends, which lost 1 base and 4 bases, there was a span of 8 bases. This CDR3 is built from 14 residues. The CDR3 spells CASSLVGSNQPQHF. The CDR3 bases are TGTGCCAGCAGCTTAGTAGGGAGTAATCAGCCCCAGCATTTT.

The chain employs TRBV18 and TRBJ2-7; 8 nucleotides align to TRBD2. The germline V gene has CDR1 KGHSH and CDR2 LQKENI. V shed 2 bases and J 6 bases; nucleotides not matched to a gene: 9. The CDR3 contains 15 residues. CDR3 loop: CASSPAGRGDSEQYF. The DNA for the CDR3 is TGTGCCAGCTCACCAGCTGGGCGGGGGGATAGCGAGCAGTACTTC.

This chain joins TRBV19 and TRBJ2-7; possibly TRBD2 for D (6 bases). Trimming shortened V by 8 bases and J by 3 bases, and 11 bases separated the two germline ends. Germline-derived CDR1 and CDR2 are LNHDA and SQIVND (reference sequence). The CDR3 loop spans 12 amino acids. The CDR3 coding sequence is TGTGCCAGTCCCGGACTACTCTACGAGCAGTACTTC. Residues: CASPGLLYEQYF.

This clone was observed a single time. CDR3 amino acids: CASIGSDEQFF. In nucleotides, the CDR3 is TGTGCCAGCATAGGAAGCGATGAGCAGTTCTTC. This sequence joins TRBV28 and TRBJ2-1; D uncertain. Trimming took off 7 bases at V and 8 bases at J, with 9 bases between the two ends. The CDR3 sequence is 11 residues long. From germline, CDR1 is MDHEN and CDR2 SYDVKM.

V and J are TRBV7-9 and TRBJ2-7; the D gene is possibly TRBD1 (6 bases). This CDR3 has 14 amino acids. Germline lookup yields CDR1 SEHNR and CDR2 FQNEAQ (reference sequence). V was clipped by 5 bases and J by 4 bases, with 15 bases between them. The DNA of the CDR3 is TGTGCCAGCAGCCCTTTTTCACAGGGTTACGAGCAGTACTTC. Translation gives CASSPFSQGYEQYF.

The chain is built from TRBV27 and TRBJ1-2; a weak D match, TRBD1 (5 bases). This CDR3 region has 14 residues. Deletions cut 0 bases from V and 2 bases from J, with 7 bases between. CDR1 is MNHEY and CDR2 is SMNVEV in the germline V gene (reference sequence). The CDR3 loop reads CASSLSGGNYGYTF. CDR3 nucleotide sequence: TGTGCCAGCAGTTTATCGGGGGGGAACTATGGCTACACCTTC.

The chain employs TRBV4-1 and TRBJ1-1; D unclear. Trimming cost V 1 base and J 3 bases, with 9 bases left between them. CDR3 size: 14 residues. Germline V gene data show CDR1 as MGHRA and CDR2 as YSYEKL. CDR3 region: CASSQGFEDTEAFF. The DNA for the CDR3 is TGCGCCAGCAGCCAAGGTTTCGAGGACACTGAAGCTTTCTTT.

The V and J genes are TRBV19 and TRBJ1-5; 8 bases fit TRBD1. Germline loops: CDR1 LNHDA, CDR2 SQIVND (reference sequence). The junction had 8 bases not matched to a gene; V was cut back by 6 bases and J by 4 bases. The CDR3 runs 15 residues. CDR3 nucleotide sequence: TGTGCCAGTAGGATGGGGACAGGCCCGAATCAGCCCCAGCATTTT. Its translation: CASRMGTGPNQPQHF.

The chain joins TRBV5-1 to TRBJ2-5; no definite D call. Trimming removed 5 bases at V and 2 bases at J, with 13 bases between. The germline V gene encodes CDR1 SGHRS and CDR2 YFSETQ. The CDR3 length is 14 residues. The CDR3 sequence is CASRQSNSQETQYF. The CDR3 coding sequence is TGCGCCAGCAGGCAATCCAACTCTCAAGAGACCCAGTACTTC.

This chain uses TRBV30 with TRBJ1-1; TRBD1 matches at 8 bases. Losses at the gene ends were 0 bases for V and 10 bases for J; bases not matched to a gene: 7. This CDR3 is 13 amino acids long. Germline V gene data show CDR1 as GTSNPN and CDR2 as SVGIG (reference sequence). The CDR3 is CAWSVGSRGPAFF. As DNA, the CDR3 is TGTGCCTGGAGTGTAGGGTCCAGGGGGCCAGCTTTCTTT.

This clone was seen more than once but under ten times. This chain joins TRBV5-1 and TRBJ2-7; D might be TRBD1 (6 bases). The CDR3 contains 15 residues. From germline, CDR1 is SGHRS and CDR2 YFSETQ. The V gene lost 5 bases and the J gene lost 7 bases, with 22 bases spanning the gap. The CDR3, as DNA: TGCGCCAGCAGTTCCCAGACCCGACCAGGGGAGGAGCAGTACTTC. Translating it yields CASSSQTRPGEEQYF.

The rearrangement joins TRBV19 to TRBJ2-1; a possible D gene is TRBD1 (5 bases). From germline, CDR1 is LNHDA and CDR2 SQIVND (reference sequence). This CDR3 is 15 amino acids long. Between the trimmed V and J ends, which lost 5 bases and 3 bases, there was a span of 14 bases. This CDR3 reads CASSPWGQGYNEQFF. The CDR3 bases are TGTGCCAGTAGTCCTTGGGGCCAGGGCTACAATGAGCAGTTCTTC.

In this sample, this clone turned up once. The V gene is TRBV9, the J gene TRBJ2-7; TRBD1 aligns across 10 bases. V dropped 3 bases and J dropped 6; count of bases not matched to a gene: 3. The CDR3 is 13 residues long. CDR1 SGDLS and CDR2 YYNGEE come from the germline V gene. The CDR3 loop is CASSGWTGGEQYF. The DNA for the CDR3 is TGTGCCAGCAGCGGATGGACAGGGGGCGAGCAGTACTTC.

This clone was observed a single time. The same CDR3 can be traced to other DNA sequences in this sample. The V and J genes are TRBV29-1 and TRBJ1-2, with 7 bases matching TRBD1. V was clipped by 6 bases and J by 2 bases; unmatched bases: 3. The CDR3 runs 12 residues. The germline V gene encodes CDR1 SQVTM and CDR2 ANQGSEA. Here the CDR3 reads CSVGGQNYGYTF. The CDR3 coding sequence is TGCAGCGTCGGGGGACAGAACTATGGCTACACCTTC.